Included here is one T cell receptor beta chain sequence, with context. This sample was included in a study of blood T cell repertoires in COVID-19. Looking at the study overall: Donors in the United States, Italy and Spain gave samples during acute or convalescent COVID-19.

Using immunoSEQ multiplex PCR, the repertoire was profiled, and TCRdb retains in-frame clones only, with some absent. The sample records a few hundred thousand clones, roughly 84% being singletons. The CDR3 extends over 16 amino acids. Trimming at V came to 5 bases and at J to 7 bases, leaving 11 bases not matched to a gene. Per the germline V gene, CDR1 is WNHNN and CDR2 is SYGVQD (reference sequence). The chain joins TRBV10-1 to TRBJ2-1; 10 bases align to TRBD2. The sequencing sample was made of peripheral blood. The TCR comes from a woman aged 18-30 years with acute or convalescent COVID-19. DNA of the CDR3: TGCGCCAGCAGTCCCACCCTGACTAGCGGGCGGAATGAGCAGTTCTTC. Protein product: CASSPTLTSGRNEQFF.